This T cell receptor beta chain derives from a study of blood T cell repertoires in COVID-19. Deletions cut 5 bases from V and 4 bases from J, with 11 bases between. The CDR3 covers 14 residues. Germline CDR1 is SGHTA and CDR2 is FQGNSA. As originally analysed: How many nucleated cells were present was estimated from reference gene primer amplification. Here immunoSEQ multiplex PCR was the method, and the copy in TCRdb shows in-frame clones only, minus some. That table is the source of V, J and clone size, and D and trimming were worked out from the DNA. Of 200,000 to 300,000 clones listed, about nine tenths were seen once; the top ten hold under 4.5%.

The genes are TRBV7-2 and TRBJ2-2, with D maybe TRBD2 (5 bases). The specimen sequenced was peripheral blood. This receptor was taken from a man in his sixties who had recovered from COVID-19. The CDR3 reads CASSTRLSTGELFF. The CDR3 nucleotides are TGTGCCAGCAGCACCAGACTATCCACCGGGGAGCTGTTTTTT. Filled out from reference TRBV7-2 and TRBJ2-2, the complete variable domain reads GAGVSQSPSNKVTEKGKDVELRCDPISGHTALYWYRQSLGQGLEFLIYFQGNSAPDKSGLPSDRFSAERTGGSVSTLTIQRTQQEDSAVYLCASSTRLSTGELFFGEGSRLTVL.